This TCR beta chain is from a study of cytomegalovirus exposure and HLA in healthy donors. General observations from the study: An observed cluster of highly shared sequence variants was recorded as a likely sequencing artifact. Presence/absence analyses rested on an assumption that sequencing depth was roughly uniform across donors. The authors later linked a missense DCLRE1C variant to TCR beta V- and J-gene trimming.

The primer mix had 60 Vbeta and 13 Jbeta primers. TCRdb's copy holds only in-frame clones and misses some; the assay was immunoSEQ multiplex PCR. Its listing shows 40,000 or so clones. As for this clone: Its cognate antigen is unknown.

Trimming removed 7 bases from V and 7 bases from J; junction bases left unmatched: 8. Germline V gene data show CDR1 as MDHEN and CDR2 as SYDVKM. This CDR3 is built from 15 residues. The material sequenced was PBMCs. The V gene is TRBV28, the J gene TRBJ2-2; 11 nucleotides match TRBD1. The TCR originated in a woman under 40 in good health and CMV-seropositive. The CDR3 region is CASTRTGGSVGELFF. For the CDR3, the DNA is TGTGCCAGCACCAGGACAGGGGGCTCGGTCGGGGAGCTGTTTTTT.